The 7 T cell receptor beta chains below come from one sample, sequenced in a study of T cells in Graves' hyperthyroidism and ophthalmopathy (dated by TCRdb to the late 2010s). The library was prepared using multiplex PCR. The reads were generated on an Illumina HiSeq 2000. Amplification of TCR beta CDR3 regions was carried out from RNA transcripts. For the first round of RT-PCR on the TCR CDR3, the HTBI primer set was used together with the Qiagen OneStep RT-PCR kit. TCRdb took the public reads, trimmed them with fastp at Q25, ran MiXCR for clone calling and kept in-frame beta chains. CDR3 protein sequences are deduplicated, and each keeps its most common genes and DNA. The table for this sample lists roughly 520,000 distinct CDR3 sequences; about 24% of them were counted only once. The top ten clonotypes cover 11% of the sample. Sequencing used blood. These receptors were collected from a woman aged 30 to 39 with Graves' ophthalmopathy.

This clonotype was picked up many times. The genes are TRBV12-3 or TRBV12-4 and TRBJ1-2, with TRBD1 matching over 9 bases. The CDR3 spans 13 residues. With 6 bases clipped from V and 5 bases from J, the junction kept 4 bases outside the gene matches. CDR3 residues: CASSLGQGYGYTF. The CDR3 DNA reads TGTGCCAGCAGCCTGGGACAGGGATATGGCTACACCTTC.

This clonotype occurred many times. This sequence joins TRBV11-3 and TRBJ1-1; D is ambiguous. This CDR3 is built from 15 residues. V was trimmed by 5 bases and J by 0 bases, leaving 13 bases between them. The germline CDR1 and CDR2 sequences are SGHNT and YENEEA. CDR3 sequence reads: CASSAGLGLNTEAFF. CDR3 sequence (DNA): TGTGCCAGCAGCGCGGGGTTGGGCTTGAACACTGAAGCTTTCTTT.

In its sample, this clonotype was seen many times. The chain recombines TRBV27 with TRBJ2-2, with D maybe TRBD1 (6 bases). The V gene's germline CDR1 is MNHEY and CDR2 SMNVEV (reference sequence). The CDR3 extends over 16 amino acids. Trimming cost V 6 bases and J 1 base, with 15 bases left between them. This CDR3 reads CASRGAYWRNTGELFF. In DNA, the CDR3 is TGTGCCAGCAGGGGGGCTTATTGGAGGAACACCGGGGAGCTGTTTTTT.

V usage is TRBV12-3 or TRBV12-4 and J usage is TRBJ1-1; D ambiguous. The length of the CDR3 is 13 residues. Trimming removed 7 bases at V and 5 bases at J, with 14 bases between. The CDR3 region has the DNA TGTGCCAGCACCCCCGCCCCCCGGACTGAAGCTTTCTTT. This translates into CASTPAPRTEAFF.

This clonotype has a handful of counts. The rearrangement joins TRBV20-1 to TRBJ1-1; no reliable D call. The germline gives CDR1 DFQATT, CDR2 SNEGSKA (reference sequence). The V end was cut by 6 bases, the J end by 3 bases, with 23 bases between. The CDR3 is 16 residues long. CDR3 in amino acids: CSAPSPATLRYTEAFF. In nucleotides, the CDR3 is TGCAGTGCCCCTTCCCCGGCGACCCTAAGGTACACTGAAGCTTTCTTT.

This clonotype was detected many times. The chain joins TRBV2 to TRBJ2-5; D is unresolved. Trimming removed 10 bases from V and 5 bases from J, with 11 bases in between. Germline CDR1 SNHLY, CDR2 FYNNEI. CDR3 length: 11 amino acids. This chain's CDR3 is CAIPGGETQYF. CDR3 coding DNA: TGTGCCATCCCTGGTGGGGAGACCCAGTACTTC. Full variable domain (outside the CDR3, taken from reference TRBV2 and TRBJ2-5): EPEVTQTPSHQVTQMGQEVILRCVPISNHLYFYWYRQILGQKVEFLVSFYNNEISEKSEIFDDQFSVERPDGSNFTLKIRSTKLEDSAMYFCAIPGGETQYFGPGTRLLVL.

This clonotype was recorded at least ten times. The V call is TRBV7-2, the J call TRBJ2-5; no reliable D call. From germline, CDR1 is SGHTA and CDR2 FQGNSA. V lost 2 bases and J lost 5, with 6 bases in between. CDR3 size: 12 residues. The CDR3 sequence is CASSLSRETQYF. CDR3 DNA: TGTGCCAGCAGCTTATCTCGGGAGACCCAGTACTTC.